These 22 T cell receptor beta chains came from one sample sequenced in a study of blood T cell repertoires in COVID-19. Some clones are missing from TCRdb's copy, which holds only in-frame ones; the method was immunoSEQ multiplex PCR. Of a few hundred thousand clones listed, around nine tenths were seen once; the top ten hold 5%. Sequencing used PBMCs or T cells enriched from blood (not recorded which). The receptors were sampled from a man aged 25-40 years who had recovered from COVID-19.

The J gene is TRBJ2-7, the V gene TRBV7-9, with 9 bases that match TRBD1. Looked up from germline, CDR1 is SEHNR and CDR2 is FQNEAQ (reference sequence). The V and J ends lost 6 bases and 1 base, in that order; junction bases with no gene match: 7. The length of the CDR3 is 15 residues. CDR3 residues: CASSPGTGSSYEQYF. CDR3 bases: TGTGCCAGCAGTCCCGGGACAGGGAGTTCCTACGAGCAGTACTTC. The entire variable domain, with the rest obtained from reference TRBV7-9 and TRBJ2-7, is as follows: DTGVSQNPRHKITKRGQNVTFRCDPISEHNRLYWYRQTLGQGPEFLTYFQNEAQLEKSRLLSDRFSAERPKGSFSTLEIQRTEQGDSAMYLCASSPGTGSSYEQYFGPGTRLTVT.

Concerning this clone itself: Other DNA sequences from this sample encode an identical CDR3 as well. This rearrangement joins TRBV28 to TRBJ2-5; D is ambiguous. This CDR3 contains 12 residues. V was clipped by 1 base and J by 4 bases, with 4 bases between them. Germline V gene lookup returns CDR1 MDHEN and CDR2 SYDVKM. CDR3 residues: CASSLSGETQYF. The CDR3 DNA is TGTGCCAGCAGTTTATCAGGAGAGACCCAGTACTTC.

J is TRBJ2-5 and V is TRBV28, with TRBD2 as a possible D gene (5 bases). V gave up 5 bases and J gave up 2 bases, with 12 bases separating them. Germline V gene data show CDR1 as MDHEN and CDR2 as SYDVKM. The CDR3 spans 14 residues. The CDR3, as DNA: TGTGCCAGCAGTCAAAGACGGGGTCAAGAGACCCAGTACTTC. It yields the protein CASSQRRGQETQYF.

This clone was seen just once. The CDR3 loop reads CASSWTSGGNEQFF. The CDR3 nucleotides are TGTGCCAGCAGCTGGACTAGCGGGGGCAATGAGCAGTTCTTC. The chain joins TRBV7-9 to TRBJ2-1, with 13 positions matching TRBD2. Losses at the gene ends were 4 bases for V and 6 bases for J; bases not matched to a gene: 0. Germline lookup yields CDR1 SEHNR and CDR2 FQNEAQ (reference sequence). This CDR3 has 14 residues.

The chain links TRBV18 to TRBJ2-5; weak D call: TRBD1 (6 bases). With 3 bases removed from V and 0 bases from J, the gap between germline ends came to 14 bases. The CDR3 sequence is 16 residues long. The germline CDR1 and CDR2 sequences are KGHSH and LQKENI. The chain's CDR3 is CASSPTGQLYQETQYF. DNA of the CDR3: TGTGCCAGCTCACCGACCGGACAGTTGTACCAAGAGACCCAGTACTTC.

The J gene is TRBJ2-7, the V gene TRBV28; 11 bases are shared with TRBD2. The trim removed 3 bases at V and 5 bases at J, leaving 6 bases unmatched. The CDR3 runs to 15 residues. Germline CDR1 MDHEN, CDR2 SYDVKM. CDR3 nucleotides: TGTGCCAGCAGTTTGGCACTAGCGGGGGTCAACGAGCAGTACTTC. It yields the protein CASSLALAGVNEQYF.

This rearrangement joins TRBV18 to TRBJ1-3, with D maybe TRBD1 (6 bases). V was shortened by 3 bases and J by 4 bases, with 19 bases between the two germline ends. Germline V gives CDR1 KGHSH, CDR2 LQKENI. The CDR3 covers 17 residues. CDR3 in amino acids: CASSPTTRGKAGNTIYF. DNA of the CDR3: TGTGCCAGCTCACCCACGACGAGGGGGAAAGCCGGAAACACCATATATTTT.

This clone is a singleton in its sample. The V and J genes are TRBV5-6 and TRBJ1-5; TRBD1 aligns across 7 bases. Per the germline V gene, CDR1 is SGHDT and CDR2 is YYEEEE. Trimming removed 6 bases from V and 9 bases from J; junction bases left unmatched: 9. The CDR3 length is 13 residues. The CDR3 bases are TGTGCCAGCAACCAGGGGGGAGGCGGGCCCCAGCATTTT. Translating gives CASNQGGGGPQHF.

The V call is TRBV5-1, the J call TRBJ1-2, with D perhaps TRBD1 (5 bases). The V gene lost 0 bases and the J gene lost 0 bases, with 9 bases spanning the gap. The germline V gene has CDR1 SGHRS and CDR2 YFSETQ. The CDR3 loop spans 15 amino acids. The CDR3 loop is CASSLAGGPNYGYTF. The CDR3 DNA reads TGCGCCAGCAGCTTGGCCGGGGGACCTAACTATGGCTACACCTTC.

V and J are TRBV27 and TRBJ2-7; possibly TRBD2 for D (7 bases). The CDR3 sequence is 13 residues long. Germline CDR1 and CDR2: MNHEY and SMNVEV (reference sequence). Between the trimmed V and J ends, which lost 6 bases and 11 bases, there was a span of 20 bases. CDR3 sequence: CASSPQSWGGEYF. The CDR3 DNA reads TGTGCCAGCAGCCCACAGTCTTGGGGGGGCGAGTACTTC.

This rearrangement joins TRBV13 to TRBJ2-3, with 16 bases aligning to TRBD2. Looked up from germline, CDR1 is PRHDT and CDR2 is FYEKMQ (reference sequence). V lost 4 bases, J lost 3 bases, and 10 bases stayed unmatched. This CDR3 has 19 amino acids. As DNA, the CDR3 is TGTGCCAGCAGCTCGGAACCGGGACTAGCGGGGGGGCTGACAGATACGCAGTATTTT. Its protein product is CASSSEPGLAGGLTDTQYF. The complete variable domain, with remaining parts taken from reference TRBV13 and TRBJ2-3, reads AAGVIQSPRHLIKEKRETATLKCYPIPRHDTVYWYQQGPGQDPQFLISFYEKMQSDKGSIPDRFSAQQFSDYHSELNMSSLELGDSALYFCASSSEPGLAGGLTDTQYFGPGTRLTVL.

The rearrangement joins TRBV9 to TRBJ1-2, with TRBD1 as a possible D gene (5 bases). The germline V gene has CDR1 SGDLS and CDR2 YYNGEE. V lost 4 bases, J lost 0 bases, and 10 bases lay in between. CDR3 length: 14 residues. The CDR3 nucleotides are TGTGCCAGCAGCTTGGACACCTCTAACTATGGCTACACCTTC. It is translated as CASSLDTSNYGYTF.

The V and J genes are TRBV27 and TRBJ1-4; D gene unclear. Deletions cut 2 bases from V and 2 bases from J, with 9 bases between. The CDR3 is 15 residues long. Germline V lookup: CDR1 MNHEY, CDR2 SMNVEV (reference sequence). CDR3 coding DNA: TGTGCCAGCAGTTTAAGCCCCGTTACTAATGAAAAACTGTTTTTT. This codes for CASSLSPVTNEKLFF.

The CDR3 DNA reads as TGTGCCAGCAGCACCAGGGGGCCTTCCACCGGGGAGCTGTTTTTT. It encodes CASSTRGPSTGELFF. The rearrangement uses TRBV11-2 and TRBJ2-2, with TRBD1 matching 8 bases. CDR1 is SGHAT, CDR2 FQNNGV, per germline. The length of the CDR3 is 15 residues. The ends lost 5 bases at V and 4 bases at J; junction bases unmatched: 6.

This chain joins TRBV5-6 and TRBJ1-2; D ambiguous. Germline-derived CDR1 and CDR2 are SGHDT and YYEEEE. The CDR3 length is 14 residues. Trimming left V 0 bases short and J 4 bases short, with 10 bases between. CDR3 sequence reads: CASSLEMAFYGYTF. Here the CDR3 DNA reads TGTGCCAGCAGCTTGGAAATGGCTTTCTATGGCTACACCTTC.

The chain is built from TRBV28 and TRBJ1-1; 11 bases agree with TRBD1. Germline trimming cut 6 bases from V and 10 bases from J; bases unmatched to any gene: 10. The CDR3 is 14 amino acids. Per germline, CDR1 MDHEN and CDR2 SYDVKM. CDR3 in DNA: TGTGCCAGCAGCCATCCTATGGGACAGGGGGGAGCTTTCTTT. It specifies CASSHPMGQGGAFF.

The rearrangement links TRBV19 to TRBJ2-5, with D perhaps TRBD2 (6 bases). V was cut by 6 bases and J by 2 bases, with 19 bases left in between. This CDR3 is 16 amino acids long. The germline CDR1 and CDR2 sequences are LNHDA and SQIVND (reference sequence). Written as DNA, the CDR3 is TGTGCCAGTAGGACCTCGGTGTCTAGCGTACAAGAGACCCAGTACTTC. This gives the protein CASRTSVSSVQETQYF.

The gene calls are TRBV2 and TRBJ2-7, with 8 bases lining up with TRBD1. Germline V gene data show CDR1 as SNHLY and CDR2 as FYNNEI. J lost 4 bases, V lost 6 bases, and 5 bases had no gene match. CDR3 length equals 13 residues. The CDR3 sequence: CASRGQGPYEQYF. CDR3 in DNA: TGTGCCAGCAGAGGACAGGGTCCTTACGAGCAGTACTTC.

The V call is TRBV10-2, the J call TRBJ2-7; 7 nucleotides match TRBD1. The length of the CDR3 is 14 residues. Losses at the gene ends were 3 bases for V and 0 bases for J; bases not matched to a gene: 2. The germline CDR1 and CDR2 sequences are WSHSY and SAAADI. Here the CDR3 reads CASSEGTDSYEQYF. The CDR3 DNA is TGCGCCAGCAGTGAAGGGACAGACTCCTACGAGCAGTACTTC.

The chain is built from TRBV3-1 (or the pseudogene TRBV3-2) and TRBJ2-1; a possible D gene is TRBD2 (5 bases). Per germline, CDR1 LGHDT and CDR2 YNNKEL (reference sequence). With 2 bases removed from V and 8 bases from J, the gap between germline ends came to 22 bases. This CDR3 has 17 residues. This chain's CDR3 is CASSQTVGSNGVDEQFF. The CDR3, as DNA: TGTGCCAGCAGCCAAACGGTGGGTTCAAACGGGGTGGATGAGCAGTTCTTC.

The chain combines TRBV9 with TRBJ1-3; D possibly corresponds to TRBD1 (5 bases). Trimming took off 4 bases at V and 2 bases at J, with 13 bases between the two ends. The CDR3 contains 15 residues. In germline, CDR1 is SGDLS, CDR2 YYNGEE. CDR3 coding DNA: TGTGCCAGCAGCCTCGGGGGTGTTGCTGGAAACACCATATATTTT. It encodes CASSLGGVAGNTIYF.

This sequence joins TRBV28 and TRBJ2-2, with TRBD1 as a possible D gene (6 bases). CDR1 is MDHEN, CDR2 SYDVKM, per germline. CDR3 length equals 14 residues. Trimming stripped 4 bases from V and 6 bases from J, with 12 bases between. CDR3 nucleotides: TGTGCCAGCAGTTACTCACAGGGATCCGGGGAGCTGTTTTTT. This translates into CASSYSQGSGELFF.